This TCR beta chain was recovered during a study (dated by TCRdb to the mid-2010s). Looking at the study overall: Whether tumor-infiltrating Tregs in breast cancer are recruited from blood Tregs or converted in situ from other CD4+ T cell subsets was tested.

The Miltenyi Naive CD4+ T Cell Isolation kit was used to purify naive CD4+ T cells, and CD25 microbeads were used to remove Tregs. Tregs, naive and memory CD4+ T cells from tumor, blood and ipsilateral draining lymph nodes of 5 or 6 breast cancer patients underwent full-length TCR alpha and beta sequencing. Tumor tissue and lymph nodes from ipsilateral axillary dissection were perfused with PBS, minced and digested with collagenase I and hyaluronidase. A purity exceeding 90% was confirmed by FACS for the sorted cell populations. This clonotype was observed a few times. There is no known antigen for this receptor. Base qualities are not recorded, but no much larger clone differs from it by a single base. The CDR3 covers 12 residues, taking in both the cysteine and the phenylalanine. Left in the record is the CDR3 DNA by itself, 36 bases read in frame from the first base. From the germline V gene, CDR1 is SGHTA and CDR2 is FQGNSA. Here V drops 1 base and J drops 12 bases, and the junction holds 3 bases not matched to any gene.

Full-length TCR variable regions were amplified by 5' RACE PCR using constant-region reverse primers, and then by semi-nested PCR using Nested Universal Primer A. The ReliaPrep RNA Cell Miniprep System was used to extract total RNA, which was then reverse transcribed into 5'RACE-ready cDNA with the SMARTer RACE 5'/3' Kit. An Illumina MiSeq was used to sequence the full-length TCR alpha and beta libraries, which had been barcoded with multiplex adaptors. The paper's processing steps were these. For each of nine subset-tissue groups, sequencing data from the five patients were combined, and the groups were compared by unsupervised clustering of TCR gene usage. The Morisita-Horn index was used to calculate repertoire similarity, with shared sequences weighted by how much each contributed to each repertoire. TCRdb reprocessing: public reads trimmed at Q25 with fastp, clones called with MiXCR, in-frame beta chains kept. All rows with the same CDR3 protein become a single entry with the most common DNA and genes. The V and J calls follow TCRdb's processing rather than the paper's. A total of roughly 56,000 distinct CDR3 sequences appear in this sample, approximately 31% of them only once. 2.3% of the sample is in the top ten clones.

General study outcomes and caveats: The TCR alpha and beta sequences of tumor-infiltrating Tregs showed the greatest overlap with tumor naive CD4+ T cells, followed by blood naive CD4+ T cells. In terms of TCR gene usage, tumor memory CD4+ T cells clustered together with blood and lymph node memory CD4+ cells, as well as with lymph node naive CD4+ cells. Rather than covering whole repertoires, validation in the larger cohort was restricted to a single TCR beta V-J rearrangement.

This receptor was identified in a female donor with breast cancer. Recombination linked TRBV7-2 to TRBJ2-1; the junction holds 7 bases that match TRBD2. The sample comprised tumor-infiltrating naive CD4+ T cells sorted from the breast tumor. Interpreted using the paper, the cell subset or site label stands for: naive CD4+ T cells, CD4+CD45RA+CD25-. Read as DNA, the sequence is TGTGCCAGCAGCTTAGAGCGGGATGGGCAGTTCTTC. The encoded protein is CASSLERDGQFF. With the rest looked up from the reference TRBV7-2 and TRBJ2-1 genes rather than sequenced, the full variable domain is GAGVSQSPSNKVTEKGKDVELRCDPISGHTALYWYRQSLGQGLEFLIYFQGNSAPDKSGLPSDRFSAERTGGSVSTLTIQRTQQEDSAVYLCASSLERDGQFFGPGTRLTVL.